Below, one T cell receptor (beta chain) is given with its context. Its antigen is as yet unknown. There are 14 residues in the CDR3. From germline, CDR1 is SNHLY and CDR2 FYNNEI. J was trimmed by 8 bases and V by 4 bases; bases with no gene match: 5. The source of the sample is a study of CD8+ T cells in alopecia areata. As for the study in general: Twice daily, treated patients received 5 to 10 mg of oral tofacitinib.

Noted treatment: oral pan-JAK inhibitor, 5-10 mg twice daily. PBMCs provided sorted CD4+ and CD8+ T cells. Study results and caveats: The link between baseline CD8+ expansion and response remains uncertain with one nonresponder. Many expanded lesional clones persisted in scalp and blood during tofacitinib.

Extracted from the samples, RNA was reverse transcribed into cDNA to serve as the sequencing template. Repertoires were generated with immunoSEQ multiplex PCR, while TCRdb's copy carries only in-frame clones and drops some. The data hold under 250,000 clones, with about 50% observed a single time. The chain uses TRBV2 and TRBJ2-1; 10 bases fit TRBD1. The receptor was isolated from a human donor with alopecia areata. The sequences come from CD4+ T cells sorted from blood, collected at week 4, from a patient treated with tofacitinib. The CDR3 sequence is CASSGQGAVDEQFF. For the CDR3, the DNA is TGTGCCAGCAGTGGACAGGGGGCTGTCGATGAGCAGTTCTTC.